This T cell receptor beta chain was sequenced in a study of shared clonotypes between healthy human individuals. Study conclusions and caveats: Blood was the only sampled material, and tissue repertoires likely differ. Limited genetic and exposure-history diversity came from having few donors.

Per the study methods: Owing to the provision of junction-only sequences devoid of quality scores by immunoSEQ, filtering differed. Here immunoSEQ multiplex PCR was the method, and the copy in TCRdb shows in-frame clones only, minus some. V and J calls plus clone size are reproduced from that table; the DNA served to infer D and trimming. Of about 2,200,000 clones listed, about 93% are singletons. Germline loops: CDR1 LNHDA, CDR2 SQIVND (reference sequence). The CDR3 has 15 amino acids. Deletions cut 7 bases from V and 8 bases from J, with 23 bases between. The naive CD8 subset, CD45RO-negative cells positively selected for CCR7, excluded terminally differentiated effector memory CD45RA+ cells. Healthy and HIV-negative, the adult donors had no recent acute infections or vaccinations. As concerns this clone: As yet, its antigen is unknown.

The chain recombines TRBV19 with TRBJ1-2, with a weak D call TRBD1 (5 bases). This TCR derives from a man aged 18-30 years in good health. Some clones in this sample may be carry-over from other donors' samples. The sequenced material came from naive CD8+ T cells from PBMCs. The CDR3 nucleotides are TGTGCCAGTACTTTTCGGGATCCCGGGGCGAAAGGCTACACCTTC. Translated, it gives CASTFRDPGAKGYTF.